The clone carrying this TCR beta chain was detected a few times. As yet, its antigen is unknown. These data come from a study of T cell repertoires in cytomegalovirus infection. Whole-study context: Well-studied HLA-B-restricted epitopes and recently identified HLA-C-restricted epitopes of CMV were both used in the study.

TCRdb re-called the reads through MiXCR, storing one row per CDR3 protein. The profile shows 45,000 to 65,000 distinct CDR3 sequences, roughly 21% of them singletons. J gave up 4 bases and V 3 bases, and 6 bases lay outside the gene matches. This CDR3 has 15 amino acids. The germline CDR1 and CDR2 sequences are MGHRA and YSYEKL. The specimen comprised CD8+ T cells from cultured PBMCs, sampled from culture after CMV antigen stimulation. The TCR was taken from a human donor in good health (CMV status not recorded). Some clones in this sample may be carry-over from other donors' samples. The rearrangement joins TRBV4-1 to TRBJ1-2, with 9 bases fitting TRBD1. CDR3 bases: TGCGCCAGCAGCCAGGAGCGACAGGGGGTCTATGGCTACACCTTC. It specifies CASSQERQGVYGYTF.